This is a list of T cell receptor beta chains from one sample in a study of blood T cell repertoires in COVID-19. The repertoire was sequenced with immunoSEQ multiplex PCR; TCRdb's copy has only in-frame clones and lacks some. The sample yields 26,000 or so clones, around 92% seen once. Sequencing was performed on peripheral blood. The receptors here all came from a human donor in a cohort sampled during active COVID-19. The CDR3 runs from the conserved cysteine through the conserved F or W. The D gene is left open where the match is weak. Clone sizes are given selectively: once, few, many, or a class where the clone is expanded.

size: .; J: TRBJ2-2; D: .; V: TRBV5-1; CDR3: CASSFNPNTGELFF; DNA: TGCGCCAGCAGCTTTAATCCGAACACCGGGGAGCTGTTTTTT
size: .; J: TRBJ2-5; D: TRBD2; V: TRBV5-1; CDR3: CASSLGVAGGQETQYF; DNA: TGCGCCAGCAGCTTGGGCGTAGCGGGGGGCCAAGAGACCCAGTACTTC
size: .; J: TRBJ1-1; D: .; V: TRBV27; CDR3: CASSPHTIMNTEAFF; DNA: TGTGCCAGCAGTCCCCACACGATTATGAACACTGAAGCTTTCTTT
size: .; J: TRBJ1-1; D: TRBD1; V: TRBV5-1; CDR3: CASSDGQVEAFF; DNA: TGCGCCAGCAGCGACGGACAGGTTGAAGCTTTCTTT
size: .; J: TRBJ1-2; D: .; V: TRBV7-2; CDR3: CASSPQTGYYGYTF; DNA: TGTGCCAGCAGCCCACAAACAGGGTACTATGGCTACACCTTC
size: .; J: TRBJ1-1; D: TRBD1; V: TRBV10-3; CDR3: CAISESAGQGETGTEAFF; DNA: TGTGCCATCAGTGAGTCAGCGGGACAGGGCGAGACTGGCACTGAAGCTTTCTTT
size: once; J: TRBJ2-1; D: .; V: TRBV11-3; CDR3: CASSLIAGVHSYNEQFF; DNA: TGTGCCAGCAGCTTAATCGCAGGGGTACATTCCTACAATGAGCAGTTCTTC
size: .; J: TRBJ2-5; D: .; V: TRBV29-1; CDR3: CSVEAGPSRETQYF; DNA: TGCAGCGTAGAGGCAGGGCCGAGTCGGGAGACCCAGTACTTC
size: .; J: TRBJ1-4; D: .; V: TRBV25-1; CDR3: CASSEAGRSEKLFF; DNA: TGTGCCAGCAGTGAGGCAGGGCGGAGTGAAAAACTGTTTTTT
size: .; J: TRBJ2-2; D: TRBD2; V: TRBV28; CDR3: CASSLGGGTGELFF; DNA: TGTGCCAGCAGTTTAGGGGGGGGCACCGGGGAGCTGTTTTTT
size: .; J: TRBJ1-2; D: .; V: TRBV28; CDR3: CASSLTDTYGYTF; DNA: TGTGCCAGCAGTTTAACAGACACGTATGGCTACACCTTC
size: .; J: TRBJ1-1; D: .; V: TRBV15; CDR3: CATSRDLDTEAFF; DNA: TGTGCCACCAGCAGAGATCTCGACACTGAAGCTTTCTTT
size: .; J: TRBJ1-4; D: TRBD1; V: TRBV23-1; CDR3: CASSPRDRAGEKLFF; DNA: TGCGCCAGCAGTCCAAGGGACAGGGCAGGAGAAAAACTGTTTTTT
size: .; J: TRBJ2-5; D: .; V: TRBV5-1; CDR3: CASSLDLGVETQYF; DNA: TGCGCCAGCAGCTTGGATCTGGGAGTGGAGACCCAGTACTTC
size: .; J: TRBJ2-5; D: TRBD2; V: TRBV5-1; CDR3: CASSLTGGGETQYF; DNA: TGCGCCAGCAGCTTAACGGGGGGAGGAGAGACCCAGTACTTC
size: .; J: TRBJ1-4; D: .; V: TRBV4-1; CDR3: CASSPKQATNEKLFF; DNA: TGCGCCAGCAGCCCAAAGCAAGCAACTAATGAAAAACTGTTTTTT
size: .; J: TRBJ1-2; D: TRBD1; V: TRBV6-6; CDR3: CASSYSIGTGNGYTF; DNA: TGTGCCAGCAGTTACTCGATAGGGACAGGGAATGGCTACACCTTC
size: .; J: TRBJ2-2; D: .; V: TRBV23-1; CDR3: CASSHLSRTRDLLTGELFF; DNA: TGCGCCAGCAGTCACCTATCGCGGACGAGGGATTTGTTAACCGGGGAGCTGTTTTTT
size: .; J: TRBJ1-1; D: .; V: TRBV2; CDR3: CATSPDSNTEAFF; DNA: TGTGCCACTTCCCCAGACAGCAACACTGAAGCTTTCTTT
size: once; J: TRBJ1-2; D: .; V: TRBV6-4; CDR3: CASSDSMAGQGYTF; DNA: TGTGCCAGCAGTGACTCGATGGCAGGGCAGGGATACACCTTC
size: .; J: TRBJ2-3; D: .; V: TRBV15; CDR3: CATSTHGLGGADTQYF; DNA: TGTGCCACCAGCACCCATGGACTCGGAGGGGCAGATACGCAGTATTTT
size: .; J: TRBJ1-3; D: .; V: TRBV12-5; CDR3: CASGPGSAGGNTIYF; DNA: TGTGCTAGTGGCCCAGGGTCAGCCGGTGGAAACACCATATATTTT
size: .; J: TRBJ1-5; D: TRBD1; V: TRBV28; CDR3: CASSGGQEEVGQPQHF; DNA: TGTGCCAGCAGTGGTGGACAGGAGGAAGTAGGTCAGCCCCAGCATTTT
size: .; J: TRBJ2-3; D: TRBD1; V: TRBV19; CDR3: CASSTPGQGTDTQYF; DNA: TGTGCCAGTAGTACCCCGGGACAGGGCACAGATACGCAGTATTTT
size: once; J: TRBJ2-7; D: TRBD1; V: TRBV6-4; CDR3: CASRKGRTGCSYEQYF; DNA: TGTGCCAGCAGAAAAGGCCGGACAGGTTGCTCCTACGAGCAGTACTTC
size: .; J: TRBJ1-1; D: .; V: TRBV5-1; CDR3: CASSLLRANTEAFF; DNA: TGCGCCAGCAGCTTACTCAGGGCGAACACTGAAGCTTTCTTT
size: once; J: TRBJ2-5; D: .; V: TRBV2; CDR3: CASIRFQETQYF; DNA: TGTGCCAGCATCAGGTTCCAAGAGACCCAGTACTTC
size: .; J: TRBJ1-5; D: .; V: TRBV6-1; CDR3: CASSGRQILSNQPQHF; DNA: TGTGCCAGCAGTGGACGACAGATCCTGAGCAATCAGCCCCAGCATTTT
size: .; J: TRBJ1-3; D: .; V: TRBV2; CDR3: CASSESSSGNTIYF; DNA: TGTGCCAGCAGTGAATCGTCCTCTGGAAACACCATATATTTT
size: .; J: TRBJ2-7; D: TRBD1; V: TRBV7-2; CDR3: CASSTRQGVTYEQYF; DNA: TGTGCCAGCAGCACCCGACAGGGCGTCACCTACGAGCAGTACTTC
size: .; J: TRBJ2-5; D: TRBD1; V: TRBV2; CDR3: CASSHSDRRETQYF; DNA: TGTGCCAGCAGTCACTCGGACAGGCGGGAGACCCAGTACTTC
size: few; J: TRBJ2-1; D: TRBD1; V: TRBV5-1; CDR3: CASSSGQGSYNEQFF; DNA: TGCGCCAGCAGCTCAGGACAGGGCTCCTACAATGAGCAGTTCTTC
size: .; J: TRBJ2-3; D: TRBD1; V: TRBV5-6; CDR3: CASATRGLWSEGQDTQYF; DNA: TGTGCCAGCGCGACCAGGGGGCTTTGGAGTGAAGGACAAGATACGCAGTATTTT
size: .; J: TRBJ2-1; D: TRBD2; V: TRBV7-6; CDR3: CASSRLAGGPSSYNEQFF; DNA: TGTGCCAGCAGCCGACTGGCGGGGGGGCCTAGCTCCTACAATGAGCAGTTCTTC
size: .; J: TRBJ1-6; D: .; V: TRBV18; CDR3: CASSPIDAAQSYNSPLHF; DNA: TGTGCCAGCTCACCAATAGACGCGGCTCAGTCCTATAATTCACCCCTCCACTTT
size: .; J: TRBJ2-5; D: .; V: TRBV24-1; CDR3: CATSDRRRETQYF; DNA: TGTGCCACCAGTGACCGCCGTCGGGAGACCCAGTACTTC
size: .; J: TRBJ2-2; D: .; V: TRBV18; CDR3: CASSRSQGNSGELFF; DNA: TGTGCCAGCTCACGATCGCAGGGAAACTCCGGGGAGCTGTTTTTT
size: .; J: TRBJ1-3; D: TRBD1; V: TRBV5-5; CDR3: CASSLQGAGNSGNTIYF; DNA: TGTGCCAGCAGCTTACAGGGGGCCGGCAACTCTGGAAACACCATATATTTT
size: .; J: TRBJ2-5; D: TRBD1; V: TRBV27; CDR3: CASSGQAGQETQYF; DNA: TGTGCCAGCAGTGGACAGGCCGGACAAGAGACCCAGTACTTC
size: .; J: TRBJ1-2; D: .; V: TRBV3-1/TRBV3-2; CDR3: CASSQQIVAVYGYTF; DNA: TGTGCCAGCAGCCAACAGATCGTGGCGGTGTATGGCTACACCTTC
size: .; J: TRBJ1-2; D: TRBD1; V: TRBV6-4; CDR3: CASRPTGEVNHYGYTF; DNA: TGTGCCAGCAGGCCGACAGGGGAGGTTAATCACTATGGCTACACCTTC
size: few; J: TRBJ1-1; D: .; V: TRBV15; CDR3: CATSRAGTLKGTEAFF; DNA: TGTGCCACCAGCAGGGCCGGGACACTAAAAGGGACTGAAGCTTTCTTT
size: .; J: TRBJ1-6; D: TRBD1; V: TRBV28; CDR3: CASEIPGQGHSPLHF; DNA: TGTGCCAGCGAAATTCCGGGACAGGGTCATTCACCCCTCCACTTT
size: .; J: TRBJ1-1; D: .; V: TRBV10-3; CDR3: CAISPTVNTEAFF; DNA: TGTGCCATCAGTCCGACAGTGAACACTGAAGCTTTCTTT
size: .; J: TRBJ1-1; D: TRBD1; V: TRBV5-1; CDR3: CASSEDRGRTEAFF; DNA: TGCGCCAGCAGCGAGGACAGGGGAAGGACTGAAGCTTTCTTT
size: .; J: TRBJ2-5; D: .; V: TRBV6-5; CDR3: CASRLARETQYF; DNA: TGTGCCAGCAGACTAGCTCGGGAGACCCAGTACTTC
size: .; J: TRBJ1-2; D: .; V: TRBV24-1; CDR3: CATRGDGTNYGYTF; DNA: TGTGCCACCAGGGGAGACGGGACTAACTATGGCTACACCTTC
size: .; J: TRBJ2-1; D: .; V: TRBV12-3/TRBV12-4; CDR3: CASSIYNEQFF; DNA: TGTGCCAGCAGCATCTACAATGAGCAGTTCTTC
size: .; J: TRBJ2-7; D: .; V: TRBV27; CDR3: CASRDSPYEQYF; DNA: TGTGCCAGCAGGGACAGCCCCTACGAGCAGTACTTC
size: .; J: TRBJ1-2; D: .; V: TRBV10-3; CDR3: CAISKSRPGYTF; DNA: TGTGCCATCAGTAAATCTAGGCCCGGCTACACCTTC
size: .; J: TRBJ2-1; D: TRBD2; V: TRBV18; CDR3: CASSPVGGGRSNEQFF; DNA: TGTGCCAGCTCACCGGTTGGCGGGGGAAGATCCAATGAGCAGTTCTTC